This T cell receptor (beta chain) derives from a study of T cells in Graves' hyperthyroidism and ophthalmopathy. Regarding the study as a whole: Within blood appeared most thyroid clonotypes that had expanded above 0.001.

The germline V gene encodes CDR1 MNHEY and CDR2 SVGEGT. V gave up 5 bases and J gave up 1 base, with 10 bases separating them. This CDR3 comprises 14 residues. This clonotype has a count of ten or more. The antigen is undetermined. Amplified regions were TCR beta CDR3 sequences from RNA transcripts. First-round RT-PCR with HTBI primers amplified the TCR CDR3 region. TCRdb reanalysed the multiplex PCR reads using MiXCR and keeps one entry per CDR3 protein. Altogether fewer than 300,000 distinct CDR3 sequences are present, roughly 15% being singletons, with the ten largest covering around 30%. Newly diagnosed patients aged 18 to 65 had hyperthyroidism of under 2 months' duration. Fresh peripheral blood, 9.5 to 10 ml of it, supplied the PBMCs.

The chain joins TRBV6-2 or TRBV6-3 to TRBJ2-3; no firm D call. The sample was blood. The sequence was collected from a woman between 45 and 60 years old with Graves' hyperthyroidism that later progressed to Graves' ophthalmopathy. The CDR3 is CASSRMGGTDTQYF. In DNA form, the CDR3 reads TGTGCCAGCAGTAGGATGGGTGGCACAGATACGCAGTATTTT.